Sequencing of this TCR beta chain was carried out in a study of blood T cell repertoires in COVID-19. At the level of the study: Samples taken during acute and convalescent COVID-19 were collected in the United States, Italy and Spain. From T cells, B-cell-depleted T cells, or PBMCs came the material, which was cDNA or gDNA.

In the authors' methods: Nucleated cell counts were estimated from reference gene primer amplification. Assay: immunoSEQ multiplex PCR; the TCRdb copy retains only in-frame clones and omits some. Clone size and V and J calls were adopted from that table, with D and trimming inferred from the DNA. The sample holds 80,000 or so clones, roughly 87% seen once. The CDR3 contains 13 residues. Germline V CDR1 and CDR2: SSHAT, FNYEAQ (reference sequence). Concerning this clone itself: A read error may account for a junction end that differs from germline.

Sequencing was performed on peripheral blood. The V gene is TRBV7-7, the J gene TRBJ1-3; possibly TRBD1 for D (5 bases). The receptor's source is a man older than 75 with acute or convalescent COVID-19. In DNA form, the CDR3 reads TGTGCTAGCAGCTTGGGGCCCGGAAACACCATATATTTT. Its protein is CASSLGPGNTIYF.